The next 6 T cell receptor beta chains were all read from a single sample in a study of OX40 agonist ivuxolimab in advanced cancers. Produced via immunoSEQ multiplex PCR; TCRdb's table is partial and in-frame only. This table has about 67,000 clones, roughly 84% appearing once. The sequencing used CD4+ or CD8+ T cells sorted from blood, collected in a trial of the OX40 agonist ivuxolimab. All receptors derive from an adult with an advanced solid tumor such as melanoma, head and neck, liver or kidney cancer.

The chain's CDR3 is CASSSQEKLFF. The CDR3 nucleotides read TGTGCCAGCAGCTCTCAGGAAAAACTGTTTTTT. The J gene is TRBJ1-4, the V gene TRBV11-2; D uncertain. The CDR3 covers 11 residues. Per germline, CDR1 SGHAT and CDR2 FQNNGV. Trimming removed 4 bases from V and 8 bases from J, with 5 bases in between.

The chain uses TRBV30 and TRBJ2-2; perhaps TRBD1 as D (6 bases). The CDR3 has 13 residues. V was shortened by 0 bases and J by 4 bases, with 6 bases between the two germline ends. CDR1 GTSNPN and CDR2 SVGIG come from the germline V gene (reference sequence). The CDR3 DNA reads TGTGCCTGGAGTGTAGGGGGCACCGGGGAGCTGTTTTTT. This sequence encodes CAWSVGGTGELFF.

This rearrangement joins TRBV30 to TRBJ2-7, with D maybe TRBD1 (6 bases). V gave up 5 bases and J gave up 2 bases, with 13 bases separating them. The CDR3 length is 13 residues. From germline, CDR1 is GTSNPN and CDR2 SVGIG (reference sequence). The CDR3 DNA sequence: TGTGCCTGGGACGTTGGGGGCCCCTACGAGCAGTACTTC. Amino acids: CAWDVGGPYEQYF.

V gene TRBV2 combines with J gene TRBJ1-2; D not resolved. The germline V gene has CDR1 SNHLY and CDR2 FYNNEI. Trimming cost V 3 bases and J 2 bases, with 7 bases left between them. The CDR3 extends over 13 amino acids. The DNA for the CDR3 is TGTGCCAGCAGTGATTTAGTCAACTATGGCTACACCTTC. As protein: CASSDLVNYGYTF.

The genes are TRBV23-1 and TRBJ2-2, with TRBD2 identical over 8 bases. TRBV23-1 is sorted into the ORF group, with uncertain function. This CDR3 comprises 14 residues. V lost 6 bases and J lost 10; bases outside the gene matches: 10. The CDR3 nucleotides are TGCGCCAGCAGGGAGACGAGCGGGAGAGAGGAGCTGTTTTTT. Its protein is CASRETSGREELFF.

The gene calls are TRBV6-1 and TRBJ2-1, with 13 bases that match TRBD2. The trim removed 1 base at V and 8 bases at J, leaving 2 bases unmatched. Germline CDR1 reads MNHNS; CDR2 reads SASEGT. The CDR3 contains 15 residues. CDR3 residues: CASSEGTSGSYEQFF. CDR3 in DNA: TGTGCCAGCAGTGAAGGGACTAGCGGGAGTTATGAGCAGTTCTTC.